What follows is one T cell receptor (beta chain) and its context. V lost 0 bases and J lost 2, with 11 bases in between. The CDR3 runs to 15 residues. Per germline, CDR1 MNHNY and CDR2 SVGAGI (reference sequence). This specimen belongs to a study of cytomegalovirus exposure and HLA in healthy donors. The PCR ran on 60 Vbeta and 13 Jbeta primers. The method was immunoSEQ multiplex PCR; TCRdb's version includes in-frame clones alone and lacks a portion of them. This repertoire includes fewer than 150,000 clones. The receptor's source is a man aged 18 to 30 in good health and CMV-seronegative. The sample consisted of PBMCs. V and J are TRBV6-6 and TRBJ2-7; D possibly corresponds to TRBD1 (6 bases). The CDR3 region is CASSYSKQGTYEQYF. The CDR3 DNA is TGTGCCAGCAGTTACTCGAAACAGGGAACCTACGAGCAGTACTTC.